These 9 T cell receptor beta chains were sequenced from one sample in a study of radiotherapy plus CTLA-4 blockade in lung cancer. Sequenced by immunoSEQ multiplex PCR; TCRdb stores in-frame clones only, minus some. Of 45,000 or so clones listed, roughly four fifths are singletons. The sequencing used peripheral blood, collected from a patient treated with radiotherapy plus ipilimumab. The receptor set was obtained from a human donor with non-small cell lung cancer who had stable disease on radiotherapy plus ipilimumab.

The genes are TRBV11-2 and TRBJ1-1; D possibly corresponds to TRBD1 (5 bases). Germline loops: CDR1 SGHAT, CDR2 FQNNGV. This CDR3 has 13 residues. V was trimmed by 4 bases and J by 5 bases, leaving 11 bases between them. The CDR3 coding sequence is TGTGCCAGCAGCTCCTCGGGGGGGACTGAAGCTTTCTTT. Its protein product is CASSSSGGTEAFF.

The J gene is TRBJ2-7, the V gene TRBV18; unclear D gene. There are 13 residues in the CDR3. Germline V gene lookup returns CDR1 KGHSH and CDR2 LQKENI. V lost 3 bases and J 2 bases, leaving 8 bases between the germline ends. The CDR3 DNA is TGTGCCAGCTCACCTAGTAGGACCTACGAGCAGTACGTC. This gives the protein CASSPSRTYEQYV.

The chain combines TRBV6-1 with TRBJ2-2; D is perhaps TRBD1 (5 bases). Germline CDR1 and CDR2: MNHNS and SASEGT. The ends were cut back, 4 bases at V and 1 base at J, with 7 bases in the middle. This CDR3 has 14 residues. CDR3 in amino acids: CASSGQKNTGELFF. The CDR3 DNA is TGTGCCAGCAGTGGACAGAAGAACACCGGGGAGCTGTTTTTT.

Points on this clone: Relative to the germline gene, one junction end is altered; a read error may explain this. At the DNA level, this CDR3 is encoded by other sequences in the same sample as well. The chain employs TRBV19 and TRBJ1-1, with 7 bases that match TRBD1. The CDR3 loop spans 12 amino acids. CDR1 and CDR2 (germline): LNHDA, SQIVND (reference sequence). The CDR3 DNA follows: TGTGCCAGCAGGGGGTACGACACCGAAGCTTTCTTT. Translation gives CASRGYDTEAFF.

The rearrangement links TRBV9 to TRBJ2-3, with D tentatively TRBD2 (5 bases). Trimming removed 4 bases from V and 2 bases from J, with 14 bases in between. This CDR3 has 15 residues. CDR1 is SGDLS, CDR2 YYNGEE, per germline. CDR3 sequence reads: CASSPNLANTDTQYF. The CDR3 DNA sequence: TGTGCCAGCAGCCCTAATCTAGCAAACACAGATACGCAGTATTTT.

Turning to this clone: The same CDR3 is also encoded by other DNA sequences in this sample. V and J are TRBV28 and TRBJ2-5; D ambiguous. V lost 5 bases to trimming and J lost 3 bases, with 7 bases between them. Per germline, CDR1 MDHEN and CDR2 SYDVKM. The CDR3 spans 12 residues. CDR3 amino acids: CASSPPKETQYF. The CDR3 DNA reads TGTGCCAGCAGTCCCCCTAAAGAGACCCAGTACTTC.

The J gene is TRBJ2-1, the V gene TRBV6-5; D is undetermined. The CDR3 runs 15 residues. V was clipped by 2 bases and J by 2 bases, with 10 bases between them. The germline V gene has CDR1 MNHEY and CDR2 SVGAGI. The CDR3 nucleotides read TGTGCCAGCAGTTACGATTTCATGGCCTACAATGAGCAGTTCTTC. This gives the protein CASSYDFMAYNEQFF.

The chain has TRBV7-7 and TRBJ2-5; 7 bases map to TRBD2. CDR3 length equals 15 residues. The germline V gene encodes CDR1 SSHAT and CDR2 FNYEAQ (reference sequence). The trim removed 5 bases at V and 5 bases at J, leaving 11 bases unmatched. For the CDR3, the DNA is TGTGCCAGCAGCCCAGGGATGCGGGGGAGGGAGACCCAGTACTTC. As protein: CASSPGMRGRETQYF.

The chain recombines TRBV28 with TRBJ1-4, with D unclear. The CDR3 runs to 15 residues. Between the trimmed V and J ends, which lost 5 bases and 4 bases, there was a span of 14 bases. Germline CDR1 is MDHEN and CDR2 is SYDVKM. This chain's CDR3 is CASSHRQEYNEKLFF. The CDR3 DNA reads TGTGCCAGCAGTCATCGTCAGGAATATAATGAAAAACTGTTTTTT.